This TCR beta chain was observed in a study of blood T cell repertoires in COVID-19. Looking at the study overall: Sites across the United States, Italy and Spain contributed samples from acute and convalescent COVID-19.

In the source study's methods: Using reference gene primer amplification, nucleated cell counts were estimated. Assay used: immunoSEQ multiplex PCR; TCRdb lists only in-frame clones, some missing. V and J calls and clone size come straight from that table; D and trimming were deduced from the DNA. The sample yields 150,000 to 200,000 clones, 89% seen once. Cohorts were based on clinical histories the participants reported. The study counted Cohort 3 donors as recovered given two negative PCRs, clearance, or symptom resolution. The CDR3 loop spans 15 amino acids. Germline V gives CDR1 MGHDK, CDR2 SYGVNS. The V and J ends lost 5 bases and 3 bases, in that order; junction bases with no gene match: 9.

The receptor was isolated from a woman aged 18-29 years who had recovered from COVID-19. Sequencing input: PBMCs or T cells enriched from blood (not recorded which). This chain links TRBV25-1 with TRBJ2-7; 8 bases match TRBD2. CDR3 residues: CASSSQREPDYEQYF. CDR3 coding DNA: TGTGCCAGCAGTTCCCAGCGGGAGCCAGACTACGAGCAGTACTTC.